The 23 T cell receptor beta chains below were found in one sample sequenced in a study of shared clonotypes between healthy human individuals (dated by TCRdb to the early 2020s). CD8 naive samples were obtained by positive selection for CCR7 among CD45RO-negative cells, yielding a CD45RA+CCR7+ population from which TemRA cells were excluded. The library came from the immunoSEQ multiplex PCR assay. What TCRdb holds here is the immuneACCESS table cut down to in-frame rearrangements. Part of the clones is not present; checked against another copy, under half of the missing clones reflect an unresolved V gene, and the others are unexplained. Counted in this sample were around 2,000,000 clones; approximately 94% of them appeared once. 0.9% to 1.4% of the sample goes to the ten largest clones. The sample comprised naive CD8+ T cells sorted from blood. The label giving this sample's cell subset or site can be read as: CD45RA+CCR7+. The receptors derive from a young man in good health.

A word on this clone: Other DNA variants within this sample encode the same CDR3. The genes are TRBV6-6 and TRBJ2-7, with TRBD2 identical over 9 bases. The trim removed 0 bases at V and 3 bases at J, leaving 3 bases unmatched. Germline V gives CDR1 MNHNY, CDR2 SVGAGI (reference sequence). This CDR3 region has 15 residues. The CDR3 sequence is CASSYSSGGSYEQYF. DNA of the CDR3: TGTGCCAGCAGTTACTCGAGCGGGGGGAGCTACGAGCAGTACTTC.

V is TRBV7-8 and J is TRBJ2-1; D remains ambiguous. Trimming stripped 4 bases from V and 6 bases from J, with 7 bases between. Per germline, CDR1 SGHVS and CDR2 FQNEAQ. CDR3 length: 12 amino acids. CDR3 sequence (DNA): TGTGCCAGCAGCTCCCACCTCAATGAGCAGTTCTTC. Translation gives CASSSHLNEQFF. The whole variable domain, filled in from reference TRBV7-8 and TRBJ2-1, reads GAGVSQSPRYKVAKRGQDVALRCDPISGHVSLFWYQQALGQGPEFLTYFQNEAQLDKSGLPSDRFFAERPEGSVSTLKIQRTQQEDSAVYLCASSSHLNEQFFGPGTRLTVL.

Note on this clone: The sample contains more than one DNA sequence encoding this CDR3. This chain uses TRBV7-9 with TRBJ2-7; D is unresolved. Trimming took off 8 bases at V and 5 bases at J, with 13 bases between the two ends. CDR3 length equals 12 residues. The germline V gene encodes CDR1 SEHNR and CDR2 FQNEAQ (reference sequence). The CDR3 DNA reads TGTGCCAGCTCCCTTGGGTTCGACGAGCAGTACTTC. Its protein product is CASSLGFDEQYF.

The chain links TRBV27 to TRBJ2-1; D not certain. The CDR3 length is 13 residues. V was trimmed by 5 bases and J by 7 bases, leaving 12 bases between them. Per the germline V gene, CDR1 is MNHEY and CDR2 is SMNVEV (reference sequence). CDR3 coding DNA: TGTGCCAGCAGTCTGAGCAATAATAATGAGCAGTTCTTC. Its protein product is CASSLSNNNEQFF.

The CDR3 region has the DNA TGCAGTGCTAGGGCGGGGATAGAGGAGTTCTTC. Protein: CSARAGIEEFF. The rearrangement uses TRBV20-1 and TRBJ2-1, with D perhaps matching TRBD2 (6 bases). Germline assignment: CDR1 DFQATT and CDR2 SNEGSKA (reference sequence). The CDR3 covers 11 residues. Trimming took off 3 bases at V and 14 bases at J, with 14 bases between the two ends.

In DNA, the CDR3 is TGTGCCAGCAGTGAAGCTGCAGGAGCCTACAATGAGCAGTTCTTC. Translated, it gives CASSEAAGAYNEQFF. V and J are TRBV6-1 and TRBJ2-1; D uncertain. The CDR3 runs to 15 residues. V lost 0 bases, J lost 2 bases, and 8 bases lay in between. Germline lookup yields CDR1 MNHNS and CDR2 SASEGT.

This sequence joins TRBV4-3 and TRBJ2-2; the D is unclear. From germline, CDR1 is LGHNA and CDR2 YSLEER. The CDR3 is 16 residues long. Trimming stripped 0 bases from V and 0 bases from J, with 8 bases between. CDR3 region: CASSQDSEANTGELFF. The CDR3 DNA follows: TGCGCCAGCAGCCAAGATTCAGAGGCGAACACCGGGGAGCTGTTTTTT.

This chain links TRBV12-5 with TRBJ1-2; D gene unclear. This CDR3 has 12 residues. The germline gives CDR1 LGHNT, CDR2 FRNRAP. The V and J ends lost 3 bases and 6 bases respectively, with 8 bases between them. In DNA form, the CDR3 reads TGTGCTAGTGGTTTTGCACCGGATGGCTACACCTTC. This encodes CASGFAPDGYTF. The whole variable domain, remainder taken from reference TRBV12-5 and TRBJ1-2, is DARVTQTPRHKVTEMGQEVTMRCQPILGHNTVFWYRQTMMQGLELLAYFRNRAPLDDSGMPKDRFSAEMPDATLATLKIQPSEPRDSAVYFCASGFAPDGYTFGSGTRLTVV.

The V gene is TRBV27, the J gene TRBJ2-7, with D tentatively TRBD1 (6 bases). Trimming stripped 6 bases from V and 3 bases from J, with 18 bases between. The CDR3 has 15 residues. CDR1 MNHEY and CDR2 SMNVEV come from the germline V gene (reference sequence). CDR3: CASRLTGLGFYEQYF. CDR3 nucleotide sequence: TGTGCCAGCAGACTTACAGGGTTAGGGTTCTACGAGCAGTACTTC.

Here the CDR3 DNA reads TGTGCCAGCAGTGCGGCAGGGCGGGTCCAAGAGACCCAGTACTTC. Encoded protein: CASSAAGRVQETQYF. The chain combines TRBV2 with TRBJ2-5; D is tentatively TRBD1 or TRBD2 (5 bases each). Deletions cut 4 bases from V and 1 base from J, with 13 bases between. CDR3 length equals 15 residues. The germline CDR1 and CDR2 sequences are SNHLY and FYNNEI.

This chain links TRBV5-1 with TRBJ1-2; 11 bases align to TRBD1. Germline V lookup: CDR1 SGHRS, CDR2 YFSETQ. The CDR3 has 15 amino acids. The J segment lost 8 bases and the V segment lost 3 bases, leaving 9 bases of the junction unmatched. The CDR3 is CASSWVGTGGIGYTF. The CDR3 bases are TGCGCCAGCAGCTGGGTTGGGACAGGGGGAATCGGCTACACCTTC.

The V gene is TRBV7-9, the J gene TRBJ1-1; D uncertain. The CDR3 consists of 13 residues. Trimming removed 2 bases from V and 4 bases from J, with 8 bases in between. In germline, CDR1 is SEHNR, CDR2 FQNEAQ (reference sequence). The CDR3 loop is CASSLLSGTEAFF. Written as DNA, the CDR3 is TGTGCCAGCAGCTTACTAAGTGGCACTGAAGCTTTCTTT.

The chain employs TRBV7-9 and TRBJ2-3; D ambiguous. Per germline, CDR1 SEHNR and CDR2 FQNEAQ (reference sequence). The V end was cut by 0 bases, the J end by 2 bases, with 6 bases between. The CDR3 contains 14 residues. CDR3 coding DNA: TGTGCCAGCAGCTTAGCGTATCTCACAGATACGCAGTATTTT. Translated, it gives CASSLAYLTDTQYF.

This clone was observed once. The chain is built from TRBV2 and TRBJ2-3; D possibly corresponds to TRBD1 (6 bases). V lost 7 bases and J 1 base, leaving 15 bases between the germline ends. This CDR3 region has 15 residues. The V gene's germline CDR1 is SNHLY and CDR2 FYNNEI. CDR3 sequence: CASKSQGWGTDTQYF. In nucleotides, the CDR3 is TGTGCCAGCAAATCACAGGGCTGGGGCACAGATACGCAGTATTTT.

J is TRBJ2-7 and V is TRBV4-1; tentatively, D is TRBD1 or TRBD2 (5 bases each). V was cut by 5 bases and J by 0 bases, with 14 bases left in between. CDR1 is MGHRA and CDR2 is YSYEKL in the germline V gene. This CDR3 comprises 15 residues. This CDR3 is CASSYHRDGSYEQYF. CDR3 DNA: TGCGCCAGCAGCTACCACCGGGACGGCTCCTACGAGCAGTACTTC.

The chain joins TRBV7-9 to TRBJ2-2; possibly TRBD2 for D (5 bases). The CDR3 has 14 residues. Germline CDR1 SEHNR, CDR2 FQNEAQ (reference sequence). Between the trimmed V and J ends, which lost 7 bases and 2 bases, there was a span of 11 bases. CDR3 protein: CASTPRGNTGELFF. The CDR3 nucleotides read TGTGCCAGCACCCCCCGGGGTAACACCGGGGAGCTGTTTTTT.

V is TRBV29-1 and J is TRBJ2-7; TRBD1 aligns across 8 bases. J lost 3 bases, V lost 4 bases, and 14 bases had no gene match. The CDR3 is 16 amino acids. The germline CDR1 and CDR2 sequences are SQVTM and ANQGSEA. CDR3 residues: CSVGSFGDRLGYEQYF. CDR3 coding DNA: TGCAGCGTTGGCAGTTTTGGGGACAGGCTGGGCTACGAGCAGTACTTC.

This chain connects TRBV28 to TRBJ2-3, with D possibly matching TRBD2 (6 bases). The length of the CDR3 is 17 residues. V was clipped by 8 bases and J by 1 base, with 22 bases between them. Germline values: CDR1 MDHEN, CDR2 SYDVKM. The CDR3 sequence is CASPPGLDWEGTDTQYF. DNA of the CDR3: TGTGCCAGCCCGCCCGGACTCGACTGGGAGGGCACAGATACGCAGTATTTT.

The chain uses TRBV27 and TRBJ2-1, with D tentatively TRBD2 (6 bases). V lost 2 bases and J lost 6, with 14 bases in between. The CDR3 has 15 amino acids. Germline V gene sequence: CDR1 MNHEY, CDR2 SMNVEV (reference sequence). The CDR3 DNA follows: TGTGCCAGCAGTTTAAACCCCCCCGGGGGCAATGAGCAGTTCTTC. Its protein product is CASSLNPPGGNEQFF.

The genes are TRBV7-8 and TRBJ2-7; 11 nucleotides agree with TRBD1. Trimming removed 4 bases from V and 2 bases from J; junction bases left unmatched: 7. Germline values: CDR1 SGHVS, CDR2 FQNEAQ. The length of the CDR3 is 16 residues. The DNA of the CDR3 is TGTGCCAGCAGCTGGGAGAAGGGACAGGGGGCCTACGAGCAGTACTTC. Amino acid sequence: CASSWEKGQGAYEQYF.

The chain is built from TRBV30 and TRBJ1-1, with D unclear. There are 13 residues in the CDR3. Trimming removed 4 bases from V and 8 bases from J, with 17 bases in between. Germline values: CDR1 GTSNPN, CDR2 SVGIG (reference sequence). The CDR3 sequence is CAWTLGPGLEAFF. Here the CDR3 DNA reads TGTGCCTGGACTCTTGGGCCGGGGTTGGAAGCTTTCTTT.

The gene calls are TRBV30 and TRBJ2-5, with TRBD1 identical over 9 bases. The germline gives CDR1 GTSNPN, CDR2 SVGIG (reference sequence). V dropped 5 bases and J dropped 2; count of bases not matched to a gene: 9. The CDR3 length is 15 residues. CDR3 sequence reads: CAWSGTGILQETQYF. The CDR3 nucleotides read TGTGCCTGGTCCGGGACAGGGATTTTACAAGAGACCCAGTACTTC.

This chain uses TRBV11-2 with TRBJ2-5, with 8 bases fitting TRBD2. Trimming cost V 4 bases and J 1 base; bases outside gene matches: 2. Germline V gene sequence: CDR1 SGHAT, CDR2 FQNNGV. The length of the CDR3 is 14 residues. CDR3 region: CASSSLAGQETQYF. In DNA, the CDR3 is TGTGCCAGCAGCTCTCTAGCGGGCCAAGAGACCCAGTACTTC.